These 20 T cell receptor beta chains were all obtained from the same sample, sequenced in a study of blood T cell repertoires in COVID-19. Clones were sequenced by immunoSEQ multiplex PCR, and TCRdb holds only the in-frame ones, with some missing. The sample lists 40,000 or so clones, about nine tenths seen once, with roughly 13% in the top ten. The specimen sequenced was peripheral blood. Every receptor here comes from a human donor in a cohort sampled during active COVID-19.

V gene TRBV6-6 combines with J gene TRBJ2-7; 8 nucleotides align to TRBD1. Germline CDR1 MNHNY, CDR2 SVGAGI (reference sequence). The CDR3 sequence is 13 residues long. V gave up 1 base and J gave up 4 bases; unmatched junction bases: 0. The CDR3, as DNA: TGTGCCAGCAGTTACTACAGGGGGTACGAGCAGTACTTC. It translates to CASSYYRGYEQYF.

The J gene is TRBJ2-7, the V gene TRBV4-1, with 7 bases fitting TRBD2. The CDR3 runs 14 residues. Germline CDR1 and CDR2: MGHRA and YSYEKL. The J segment lost 6 bases and the V segment lost 0 bases, leaving 5 bases of the junction unmatched. For the CDR3, the DNA is TGCGCCAGCAGCCAAGAGGGGAGGGGTGGCGAGCAGTACTTC. This codes for CASSQEGRGGEQYF.

This chain uses TRBV10-3 with TRBJ2-7, with 8 bases lining up with TRBD1. V was clipped by 4 bases and J by 4 bases; unmatched bases: 12. The CDR3 contains 16 residues. Germline V gene lookup returns CDR1 ENHRY and CDR2 SYGVKD. The CDR3 sequence: CAISGRGGRGQYEQYF. Here the CDR3 DNA reads TGTGCCATCAGTGGGCGTGGGGGCAGGGGGCAATACGAGCAGTACTTC.

This chain joins TRBV30 and TRBJ2-6; D might be TRBD1 (6 bases). The CDR3 has 13 amino acids. Trimming removed 7 bases at V and 2 bases at J, with 9 bases between. CDR1 and CDR2 (germline): GTSNPN, SVGIG (reference sequence). The CDR3 reads CASRGTGANVLTF. The CDR3, as DNA: TGTGCCTCCAGGGGAACTGGGGCCAACGTCCTGACTTTC.

The chain carries TRBV28 and TRBJ1-4, with a weak D call TRBD1 (6 bases). This CDR3 has 13 residues. CDR1 MDHEN and CDR2 SYDVKM come from the germline V gene. V was pared by 6 bases and J by 6 bases, with 11 bases between. CDR3 loop: CASSLGAHEKLFF. The CDR3 DNA sequence: TGTGCCAGCAGCCTGGGGGCCCATGAAAAACTGTTTTTT.

The V call is TRBV5-1, the J call TRBJ1-6; D possibly corresponds to TRBD1 (6 bases). V lost 5 bases to trimming and J lost 8 bases, with 17 bases between them. Germline CDR1 and CDR2: SGHRS and YFSETQ. This CDR3 is built from 15 residues. CDR3 sequence reads: CASRIQGFIDSPLHF. For the CDR3, the DNA is TGCGCCAGCAGGATACAGGGCTTTATCGATTCACCCCTCCACTTT.

The rearrangement links TRBV7-9 to TRBJ2-3; D might be TRBD2 (5 bases). The CDR3 runs to 14 residues. The germline gives CDR1 SEHNR, CDR2 FQNEAQ (reference sequence). V was trimmed by 2 bases and J by 0 bases, leaving 6 bases between them. The CDR3 protein is CASSLTGSTDTQYF. The CDR3 DNA follows: TGTGCCAGCAGCTTAACGGGAAGCACAGATACGCAGTATTTT.

The CDR3 reads CAWSLQGASGGPQHF. The CDR3 DNA follows: TGTGCCTGGAGTCTGCAGGGGGCATCCGGTGGGCCCCAGCATTTT. The chain has TRBV30 and TRBJ1-5; 8 nucleotides agree with TRBD1. The V gene's germline CDR1 is GTSNPN and CDR2 SVGIG (reference sequence). The V and J ends lost 2 bases and 9 bases, in that order; junction bases with no gene match: 12. This CDR3 has 15 amino acids.

The chain carries TRBV15 and TRBJ1-3; D is unclear. V was trimmed by 6 bases and J by 4 bases, leaving 10 bases between them. In germline, CDR1 is LNHNV, CDR2 YYDKDF (reference sequence). CDR3 length equals 13 residues. The CDR3 here is CATRPTGGNTIYF. CDR3 coding DNA: TGTGCCACCAGACCCACGGGAGGAAACACCATATATTTT.

The chain employs TRBV4-1 and TRBJ1-1; 7 nucleotides match TRBD1. Unmatched junction bases numbered 4, after V lost 3 bases and J lost 0 bases. This CDR3 has 15 residues. CDR1 and CDR2 from the germline V gene are MGHRA and YSYEKL. The CDR3 protein is CASSHPTGLNTEAFF. The CDR3 nucleotides read TGCGCCAGCAGCCACCCGACAGGGCTGAACACTGAAGCTTTCTTT.

V usage is TRBV25-1 and J usage is TRBJ1-2, with D unresolved. Looked up from germline, CDR1 is MGHDK and CDR2 is SYGVNS. The CDR3 contains 12 residues. Trimming took off 1 base at V and 13 bases at J, with 13 bases between the two ends. For the CDR3, the DNA is TGTGCCAGCAGTGAATCGGCAGCCCGACTCACCTTC. It encodes CASSESAARLTF.

The gene calls are TRBV18 and TRBJ1-2, with 9 bases matching TRBD1. The germline CDR1 and CDR2 sequences are KGHSH and LQKENI. Trimming at V came to 3 bases and at J to 2 bases, leaving 4 bases not matched to a gene. This CDR3 has 15 amino acids. CDR3 loop: CASSPSGTGNYGYTF. CDR3 bases: TGTGCCAGCTCACCCTCCGGGACAGGGAACTATGGCTACACCTTC.

This chain uses TRBV19 with TRBJ1-2; D not resolved. Trimming took off 7 bases at V and 4 bases at J, with 19 bases between the two ends. The CDR3 contains 15 residues. Germline-derived CDR1 and CDR2 are LNHDA and SQIVND (reference sequence). Here the CDR3 DNA reads TGTGCCAGTAAAGTGGCCTATAGAGAGGGCTATGGCTACACCTTC. Translated: CASKVAYREGYGYTF. The full variable domain, rest sourced from reference TRBV19 and TRBJ1-2, is DGGITQSPKYLFRKEGQNVTLSCEQNLNHDAMYWYRQDPGQGLRLIYYSQIVNDFQKGDIAEGYSVSREKKESFPLTVTSAQKNPTAFYLCASKVAYREGYGYTFGSGTRLTVV.

This clone has only a few counts. V usage is TRBV11-2 and J usage is TRBJ1-2; D possibly corresponds to TRBD1 (5 bases). The CDR3 has 15 residues. Germline-derived CDR1 and CDR2 are SGHAT and FQNNGV. Trimming took 0 bases from V and 4 from J, leaving 12 bases between them. CDR3 DNA sequence: TGTGCCAGCAGCTTAGATCAAGGGGCGAGCTATGGCTACACCTTC. Translating it yields CASSLDQGASYGYTF.

The chain couples TRBV4-1 to TRBJ1-1; D uncertain. Trimming left V 6 bases short and J 0 bases short, with 5 bases between. From germline, CDR1 is MGHRA and CDR2 YSYEKL. The CDR3 has 12 amino acids. The CDR3 DNA is TGCGCCAGCAGTCAGATGAACACTGAAGCTTTCTTT. Residues: CASSQMNTEAFF.

This clone has only a few counts. The chain combines TRBV10-1 with TRBJ1-2; D is undetermined. Germline V gene data show CDR1 as WNHNN and CDR2 as SYGVQD (reference sequence). The ends were cut back, 7 bases at V and 4 bases at J, with 13 bases in the middle. There are 13 residues in the CDR3. DNA of the CDR3: TGCGCCAGCATTCCCCGGGTTTCCTATGGCTACACCTTC. This codes for CASIPRVSYGYTF.

The rearrangement links TRBV4-3 to TRBJ1-2; D may be TRBD1 (6 bases). CDR3 length: 14 residues. Germline CDR1 is LGHNA and CDR2 is YSLEER. The V and J ends lost 0 bases and 9 bases respectively, with 14 bases between them. Written as DNA, the CDR3 is TGCGCCAGCAGCCAAGATATGTGGGACAAAAGCTACACCTTC. It translates to CASSQDMWDKSYTF.

The rearrangement links TRBV3-1 (or the pseudogene TRBV3-2) to TRBJ1-3; D uncertain. The CDR3 extends over 13 amino acids. V lost 2 bases and J 1 base, leaving 3 bases between the germline ends. Germline V gene lookup returns CDR1 LGHDT and CDR2 YNNKEL (reference sequence). In nucleotides, the CDR3 is TGTGCCAGCAGCCAAATATCTGGAAACACCATATATTTT. Its protein product is CASSQISGNTIYF.

The chain uses TRBV29-1 and TRBJ2-5; 7 nucleotides agree with TRBD1. The CDR3 runs to 15 residues. The trim removed 4 bases at V and 1 base at J, leaving 9 bases unmatched. Germline V gene data show CDR1 as SQVTM and CDR2 as ANQGSEA. The chain's CDR3 is CSVVGGEGPQETQYF. DNA for the CDR3: TGCAGCGTTGTAGGGGGCGAAGGCCCCCAAGAGACCCAGTACTTC.

The rearrangement joins TRBV10-3 to TRBJ1-2; 8 nucleotides match TRBD1. The CDR3 spans 13 residues. Germline CDR1 reads ENHRY; CDR2 reads SYGVKD. After removal of 5 bases from V and 3 bases from J, the junction contained 2 bases not matched to a gene. Here the CDR3 reads CAISTGGDYGYTF. In nucleotides, the CDR3 is TGTGCCATCAGTACAGGGGGGGACTATGGCTACACCTTC.